The clone carrying this T cell receptor beta chain was seen at least ten times. The CDR3 extends over 12 amino acids. CDR1 and CDR2 from the germline V gene are DFQATT and SNEGSKA (reference sequence). V shed 6 bases and J shed 4 bases, with 12 bases lying between them. Separate cDNA molecules each had unique molecular identifiers attached to them. TCRdb called the 5' RACE reads again in MiXCR, with one record for every CDR3 protein. The data contain around 62,000 distinct CDR3 sequences, under 15% of them singletons. The data were taken from a study of early T cells in non-severe SARS-CoV-2 infection.

This TCR was sampled from an adult who was a healthcare worker with PCR-confirmed SARS-CoV-2 infection or an uninfected control (not recorded which). This chain joins TRBV20-1 and TRBJ1-2, with a weak D call TRBD1 (5 bases). Source material: whole blood. CDR3 sequence reads: CSAIQAGYGYTF. CDR3 bases: TGCAGTGCCATACAGGCAGGCTATGGCTACACCTTC.